Listed here is a single T cell receptor (beta chain). Its target is unknown. The record originates from a study of T cell responses to AZD1222 COVID-19 vaccine. Germline assignment: CDR1 LNHDA and CDR2 SQIVND (reference sequence). The CDR3 runs to 14 residues. V was clipped by 7 bases and J by 0 bases, with 13 bases between them. Clones were read by immunoSEQ multiplex PCR, and TCRdb kept only the in-frame ones, dropping some. The table records 55,000 to 80,000 clones, around 84% of them present only once. Points from the study as a whole: Scientists sampled the repertoires only once the peak T cell response had passed.

The gene calls are TRBV19 and TRBJ2-7; the D gene is possibly TRBD1 (6 bases). The sequence derives from an adult in good health. The sequencing used peripheral blood, collected on day 0 of AZD1222 vaccination. This CDR3 is CASKSRDNSYEQYF. CDR3 nucleotides: TGTGCCAGTAAAAGCCGGGACAACTCCTACGAGCAGTACTTC.